Listed below are T cell receptor beta chains from one sample, sequenced in a study of cytomegalovirus exposure and HLA in healthy donors. Sequencing used immunoSEQ multiplex PCR; TCRdb keeps in-frame clones, though not all of them. The sample records some 110,000 clones, 66% being singletons. The sample was PBMCs. These receptors all stem from a man younger than 30 in good health and CMV-seronegative. Each CDR3 is given without its conserved first and last residue. Each record gives: clone size, J gene, V gene, CDR3 protein. Rows give clone size only sometimes, using once, few, many, or a class for an expanded clone.

>-|TRBJ2-1|TRBV5-4
ASSLMDSGLGEQF
>once|TRBJ1-5|TRBV5-3
ARSSAKWAQPQH
>-|TRBJ2-7|TRBV7-9
ASSLAEKAGGKDEQY
>-|TRBJ2-6|TRBV4-2
ASSPWTGSSGANVLT
>-|TRBJ1-1|TRBV7-9
ASSLGTTGGETEAF
>-|TRBJ2-1|TRBV6-4
ASSPRGTSYNEQF
>-|TRBJ1-4|TRBV4-1
ASSRHDRPLGEKLF
>few|TRBJ1-1|TRBV19
ATNRNTEAF
>-|TRBJ2-7|TRBV7-8
ASSLAFGGNYEQY
>-|TRBJ2-7|TRBV6-5
AGSYVTGGGYEQY
>-|TRBJ2-5|TRBV28
ASSLLAGWETQY
>-|TRBJ2-1|TRBV29-1
SVVWTAYNEQF
>-|TRBJ1-5|TRBV19
ASSIGNRWPQH
>once|TRBJ2-7|TRBV6-5
ASSYSRGRAHYEQY
>-|TRBJ2-7|TRBV11-2
ASSLESSGVRVHEQY
>-|TRBJ1-5|TRBV19
ASSRQVNQPQH
>-|TRBJ1-5|TRBV19
ASSTGLNQPQH
>-|TRBJ2-1|TRBV11-3
ASSKSPTGAKEQF
>-|TRBJ1-3|TRBV7-9
ASSRPLAGNTIY
>-|TRBJ1-1|TRBV7-8
ASSFNRDRGPEAF
>-|TRBJ2-7|TRBV28
ASSQIQGNHEQY
>-|TRBJ1-2|TRBV25-1
ASSPAANYGYT
>-|TRBJ1-1|TRBV14
ASSQGPRQGMNTEAF
>once|TRBJ2-7|TRBV9
ASGRGYEQY
>-|TRBJ2-7|TRBV9
ASSVGAFGSYEQY
>few|TRBJ2-7|TRBV2
ASSVTGGQGCEQY
>-|TRBJ2-5|TRBV15
ATSRVGGGLETQY
>-|TRBJ1-5|TRBV19
ASRQTGENQPQH
>few|TRBJ2-3|TRBV6-4
ASSDREKRKVTDTQY
>-|TRBJ1-1|TRBV28
ASSSPSNRKAF
>-|TRBJ2-7|TRBV10-1
ASSDPGSGEQY
>-|-|TRBV10-3
AIRDDPRQGTYEQY
>-|TRBJ2-7|TRBV7-2
ASSYTTGKVY
>once|TRBJ1-2|TRBV19
ASTSLDGYT
>-|TRBJ1-2|TRBV7-9
ASSPRDRASGYT
>-|TRBJ1-5|TRBV20-1
SATDREHQH
>few|TRBJ2-3|TRBV2
ASSEARGDTQY